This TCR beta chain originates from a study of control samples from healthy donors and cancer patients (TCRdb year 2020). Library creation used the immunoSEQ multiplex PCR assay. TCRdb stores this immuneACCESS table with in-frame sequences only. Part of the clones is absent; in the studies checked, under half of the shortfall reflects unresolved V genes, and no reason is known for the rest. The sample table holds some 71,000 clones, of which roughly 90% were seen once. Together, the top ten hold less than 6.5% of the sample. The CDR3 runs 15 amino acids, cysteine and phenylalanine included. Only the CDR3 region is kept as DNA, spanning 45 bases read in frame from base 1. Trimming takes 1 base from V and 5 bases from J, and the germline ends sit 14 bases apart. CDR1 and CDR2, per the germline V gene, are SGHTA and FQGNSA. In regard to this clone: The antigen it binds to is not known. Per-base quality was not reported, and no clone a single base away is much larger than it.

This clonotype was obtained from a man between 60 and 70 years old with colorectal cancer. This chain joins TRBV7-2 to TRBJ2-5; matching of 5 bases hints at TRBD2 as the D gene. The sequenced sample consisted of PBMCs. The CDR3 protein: CASSLGSGSMETQYF. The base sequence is TGTGCCAGCAGCTTAGGGTCGGGATCTATGGAGACCCAGTACTTC. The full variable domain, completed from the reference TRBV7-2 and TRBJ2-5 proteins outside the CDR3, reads GAGVSQSPSNKVTEKGKDVELRCDPISGHTALYWYRQSLGQGLEFLIYFQGNSAPDKSGLPSDRFSAERTGGSVSTLTIQRTQQEDSAVYLCASSLGSGSMETQYFGPGTRLLVL.